A selection of T cell receptor beta chains follows, all from one sample in a study of radiotherapy plus CTLA-4 blockade in lung cancer. Measured with immunoSEQ multiplex PCR; TCRdb has only the in-frame clones, and not every one. The table shows about 93,000 clones, with around 88% occurring only once. Sequences were derived from peripheral blood, sampled from a patient treated with radiotherapy plus ipilimumab. All receptors come from a human donor with non-small cell lung cancer that progressed on radiotherapy plus ipilimumab. Each CDR3 is given with its conserved first and last residue. Fields, in order: V gene, clone size, J gene, D gene, CDR3 DNA, CDR3 protein. D genes are given only for firm matches. Clone sizes are given selectively: once, few, many, or a class where the clone is expanded.

TRBV7-6	-	TRBJ2-3	TRBD2	TGTGCCAGCAGCTTAGCGGGAGGGGACACAGATACGCAGTATTTT	CASSLAGGDTDTQYF
TRBV10-3	-	TRBJ2-1	TRBD2	TGTGCCATCAGTGATACAGCGGGGGTCTACAATGAGCAGTTCTTC	CAISDTAGVYNEQFF
TRBV29-1	-	TRBJ2-2	TRBD1	TGCAGCGTGGACAGGGGTAACACCGGGGAGCTGTTTTTT	CSVDRGNTGELFF
TRBV5-6	-	TRBJ2-1	TRBD2	TGTGCCAGCAGCTTGGGCTATGCGGGAGAGGGAAATGAGCAGTTCTTC	CASSLGYAGEGNEQFF
TRBV6-5	-	TRBJ2-7	TRBD2	TGTGCCAGCAGGGGACTAGCGGGGGCCTACGAGCAGTACTTC	CASRGLAGAYEQYF
TRBV2	-	TRBJ2-3	TRBD2	TGTGCCAGCAGGGAGCGGGGGGTCACAGATACGCAGTATTTT	CASRERGVTDTQYF
TRBV5-1	-	TRBJ2-7	-	TGCGCCAGCAGCTCCGGGCGGATTACAGGGTACGAGCAGTACTTC	CASSSGRITGYEQYF
TRBV5-6	few	TRBJ2-1	TRBD2	TGTGCCAGCAGCCCGGGGGGGGCTAACTCCTACAATGAGCAGTTCTTC	CASSPGGANSYNEQFF
TRBV19	few	TRBJ1-4	-	TGTGCCAGTAGTATTAGCAGCAGTTTGGAAAAACTGTTTTTT	CASSISSSLEKLFF
TRBV6-1	-	TRBJ1-2	-	TGTGCCAGCAGTCTCCTGAACTATGGCTACACCTTC	CASSLLNYGYTF
TRBV29-1	-	TRBJ2-3	TRBD2	TGCAGCGTTGGAGCTAGCGGGAGCTCAGATACGCAGTATTTT	CSVGASGSSDTQYF
TRBV11-2	once	TRBJ2-1	-	TGTGCCAGCAGCGGATTCGGTTCCTCCTACAATGAGCAGTTCTTC	CASSGFGSSYNEQFF
TRBV14	-	TRBJ2-2	-	TGTGCCAGCAGCCAAGATCTGACAAGGGGCGGGGAGCTGTTTTTT	CASSQDLTRGGELFF
TRBV27	-	TRBJ2-2	-	TGTGCCAGCAGTTTGCACACCGGGGAGCTGTTTTTT	CASSLHTGELFF
TRBV19	-	TRBJ2-2	-	TGTGCCAGTAGTATCTGGGCCGGGGAGCTGTTTTTT	CASSIWAGELFF
TRBV19	few	TRBJ1-3	-	TGTGCCAGTCGCATGATGGGACGGGACTCTGGAAACACCATATATTTT	CASRMMGRDSGNTIYF
TRBV15	-	TRBJ1-2	TRBD1	TGTGCCACCAGCAGAGATCCTACAGGGGGTGGCTACACCTTC	CATSRDPTGGGYTF